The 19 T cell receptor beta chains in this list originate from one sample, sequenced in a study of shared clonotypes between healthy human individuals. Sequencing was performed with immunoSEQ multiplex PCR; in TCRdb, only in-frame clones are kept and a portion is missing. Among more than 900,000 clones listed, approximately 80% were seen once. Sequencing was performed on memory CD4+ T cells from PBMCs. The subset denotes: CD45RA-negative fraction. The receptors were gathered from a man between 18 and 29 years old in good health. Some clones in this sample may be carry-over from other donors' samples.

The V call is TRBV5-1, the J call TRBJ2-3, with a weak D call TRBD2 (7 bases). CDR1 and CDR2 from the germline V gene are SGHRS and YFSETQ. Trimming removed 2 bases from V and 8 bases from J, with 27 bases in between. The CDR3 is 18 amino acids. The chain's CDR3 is CASSLRGRASPAQGTQYF. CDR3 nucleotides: TGCGCCAGCAGCTTACGAGGGAGGGCCTCTCCCGCACAGGGTACGCAGTATTTT.

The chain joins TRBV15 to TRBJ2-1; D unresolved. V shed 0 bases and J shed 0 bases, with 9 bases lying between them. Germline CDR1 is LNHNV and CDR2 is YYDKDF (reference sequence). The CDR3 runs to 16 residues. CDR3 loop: CATSRDNPSSYNEQFF. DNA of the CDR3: TGTGCCACCAGCAGAGATAACCCCAGCTCCTACAATGAGCAGTTCTTC.

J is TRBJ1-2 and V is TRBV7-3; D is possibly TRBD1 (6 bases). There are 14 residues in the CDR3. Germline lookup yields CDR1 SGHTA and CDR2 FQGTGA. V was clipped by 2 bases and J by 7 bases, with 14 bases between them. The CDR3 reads CASSLRGLSGGYTF. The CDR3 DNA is TGTGCCAGCAGCTTACGGGGGCTATCAGGTGGCTACACCTTC.

The CDR3 region is CASSQGGRVNEKLFF. For the CDR3, the DNA is TGTGCCAGCAGCCAAGGGGGACGGGTTAATGAAAAACTGTTTTTT. The chain links TRBV5-4 to TRBJ1-4; D possibly corresponds to TRBD1 (6 bases). Trimming removed 4 bases at V and 4 bases at J, with 14 bases between. The CDR3 extends over 15 amino acids. CDR1 is SGHNT and CDR2 is YYREEE in the germline V gene (reference sequence).

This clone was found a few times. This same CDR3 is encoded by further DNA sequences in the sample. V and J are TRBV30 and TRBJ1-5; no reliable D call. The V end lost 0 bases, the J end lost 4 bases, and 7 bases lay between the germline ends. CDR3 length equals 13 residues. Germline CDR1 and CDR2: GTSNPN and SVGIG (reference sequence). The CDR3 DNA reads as TGTGCCTGGAGTGTACAAGGTAATCAGCCCCAGCATTTT. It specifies CAWSVQGNQPQHF.

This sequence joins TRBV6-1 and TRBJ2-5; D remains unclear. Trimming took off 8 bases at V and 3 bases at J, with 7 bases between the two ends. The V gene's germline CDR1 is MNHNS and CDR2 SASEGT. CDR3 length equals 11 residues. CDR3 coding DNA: TGTGCCAGCGTAGACGAAGAGACCCAGTACTTC. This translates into CASVDEETQYF.

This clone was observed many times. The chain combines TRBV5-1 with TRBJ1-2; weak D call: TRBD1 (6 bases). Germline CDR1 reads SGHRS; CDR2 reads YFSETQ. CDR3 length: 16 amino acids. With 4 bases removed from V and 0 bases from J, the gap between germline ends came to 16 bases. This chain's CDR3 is CASSVGAGGSNYGYTF. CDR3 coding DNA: TGCGCCAGCAGCGTGGGAGCCGGGGGCTCTAACTATGGCTACACCTTC.

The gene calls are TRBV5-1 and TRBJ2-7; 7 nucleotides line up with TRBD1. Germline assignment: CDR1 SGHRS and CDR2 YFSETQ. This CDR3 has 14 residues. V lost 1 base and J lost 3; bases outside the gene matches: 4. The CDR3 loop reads CASSLPGTVYEQYF. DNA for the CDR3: TGCGCCAGCAGCTTGCCAGGGACAGTCTACGAGCAGTACTTC.

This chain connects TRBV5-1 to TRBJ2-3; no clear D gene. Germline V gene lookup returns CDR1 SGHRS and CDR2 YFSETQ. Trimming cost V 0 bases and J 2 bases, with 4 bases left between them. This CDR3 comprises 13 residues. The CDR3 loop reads CASSLAPTDTQYF. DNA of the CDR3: TGCGCCAGCAGCTTGGCTCCCACAGATACGCAGTATTTT.

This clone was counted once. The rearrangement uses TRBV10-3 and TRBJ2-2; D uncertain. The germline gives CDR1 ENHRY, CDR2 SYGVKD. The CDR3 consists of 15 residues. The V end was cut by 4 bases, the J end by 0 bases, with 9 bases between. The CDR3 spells CAISARTSNTGELFF. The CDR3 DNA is TGTGCCATCAGTGCGCGGACGTCGAACACCGGGGAGCTGTTTTTT.

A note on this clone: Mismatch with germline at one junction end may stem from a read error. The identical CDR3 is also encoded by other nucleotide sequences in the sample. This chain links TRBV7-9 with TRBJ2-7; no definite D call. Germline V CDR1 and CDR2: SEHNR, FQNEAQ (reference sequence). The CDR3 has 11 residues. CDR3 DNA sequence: TGTGCCAGCAGCCCGGCCTATGAGCAGTACTTC. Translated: CASSPAYEQYF. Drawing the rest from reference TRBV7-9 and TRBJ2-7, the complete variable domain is DTGVSQNPRHKITKRGQNVTFRCDPISEHNRLYWYRQTLGQGPEFLTYFQNEAQLEKSRLLSDRFSAERPKGSFSTLEIQRTEQGDSAMYLCASSPAYEQYFGPGTRLTVT.

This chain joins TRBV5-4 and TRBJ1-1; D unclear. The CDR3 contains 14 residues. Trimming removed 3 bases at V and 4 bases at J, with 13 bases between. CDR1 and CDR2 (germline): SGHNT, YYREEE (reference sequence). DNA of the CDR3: TGTGCCAGCAGCTCCTCCAGTTTCGGCACTGAAGCTTTCTTT. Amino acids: CASSSSSFGTEAFF.

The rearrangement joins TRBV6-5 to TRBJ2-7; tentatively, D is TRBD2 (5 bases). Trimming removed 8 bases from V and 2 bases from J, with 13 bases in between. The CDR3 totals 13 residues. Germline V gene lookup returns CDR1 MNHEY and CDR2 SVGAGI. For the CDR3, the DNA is TGTGCCAGCCGGGCGGGCTCCCCCTACGAGCAGTACTTC. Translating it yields CASRAGSPYEQYF.

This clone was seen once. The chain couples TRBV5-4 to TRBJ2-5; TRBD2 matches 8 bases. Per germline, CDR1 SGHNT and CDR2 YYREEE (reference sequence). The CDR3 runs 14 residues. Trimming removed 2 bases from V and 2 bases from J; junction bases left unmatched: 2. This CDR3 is CASSFSGAQETQYF. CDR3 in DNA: TGTGCCAGCAGCTTTAGCGGGGCACAAGAGACCCAGTACTTC.

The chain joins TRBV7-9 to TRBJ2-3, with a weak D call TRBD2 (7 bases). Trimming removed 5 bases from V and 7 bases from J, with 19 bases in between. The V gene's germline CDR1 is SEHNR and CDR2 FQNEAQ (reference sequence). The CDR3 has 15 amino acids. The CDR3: CASSQGLAVGYTQYF. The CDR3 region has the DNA TGTGCCAGCAGCCAGGGGCTAGCGGTTGGATATACGCAGTATTTT.

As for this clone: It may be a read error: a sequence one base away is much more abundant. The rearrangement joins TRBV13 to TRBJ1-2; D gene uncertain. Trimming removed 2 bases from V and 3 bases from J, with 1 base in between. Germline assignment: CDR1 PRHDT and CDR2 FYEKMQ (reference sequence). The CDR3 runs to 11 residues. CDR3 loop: CASSLHYGYTF. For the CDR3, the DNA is TGTGCCAGCAGCTTACACTATGGCTACACCTTC.

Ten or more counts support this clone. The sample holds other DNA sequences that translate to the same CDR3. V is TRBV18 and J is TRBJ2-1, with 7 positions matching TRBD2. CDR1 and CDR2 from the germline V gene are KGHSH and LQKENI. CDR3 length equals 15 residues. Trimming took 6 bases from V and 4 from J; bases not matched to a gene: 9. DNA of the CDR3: TGTGCCAGCTCGCCCGGACTAGTTTCTTACAATGAGCAGTTCTTC. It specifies CASSPGLVSYNEQFF.

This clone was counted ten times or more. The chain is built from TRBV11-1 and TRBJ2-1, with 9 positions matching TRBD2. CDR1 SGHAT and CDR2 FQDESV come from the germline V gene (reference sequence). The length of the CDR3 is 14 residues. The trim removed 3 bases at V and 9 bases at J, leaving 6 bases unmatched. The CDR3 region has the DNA TGTGCCAGCAGCTTGGCTAGCGGGAAGGGTGAGCAGTTCTTC. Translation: CASSLASGKGEQFF.

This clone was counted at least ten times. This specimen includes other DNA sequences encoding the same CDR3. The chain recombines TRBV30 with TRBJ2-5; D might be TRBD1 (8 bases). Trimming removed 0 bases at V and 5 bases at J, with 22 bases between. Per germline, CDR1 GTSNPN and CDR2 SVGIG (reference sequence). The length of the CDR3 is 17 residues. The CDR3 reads CAWSVRGFGQGGETQYF. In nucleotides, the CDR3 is TGTGCCTGGAGTGTTCGTGGGTTCGGACAGGGAGGGGAGACCCAGTACTTC.